This is a list of T cell receptor gamma chains from one sample in a study of gamma-delta chains in newborns, infants, children. TCRdb re-called clones from the reads via CATT. This sample has around 660 gamma-chain clones, with 5.9% found just once. Sample: blood. The receptor source for this set is a child who was a newborn, infant or young child, either healthy, febrile or measles-vaccinated (not recorded which). Both conserved end residues are part of each CDR3. Clone size appears in some rows only: once, few, many, or a class for an expanded clone.

j_call clone_size v_call cdr3_nt cdr3_aa
TRGJ1/TRGJ2 large TRGV3 TGTGCCACCTGGGACAGGCTTTATTATAAGAAACTCTTT CATWDRLYYKKLF
TRGJP1 large TRGV3 TGTGCCACCTGGGACAGGCAATATACCACTGGTTGGTTCAAGATATTT CATWDRQYTTGWFKIF
TRGJ1/TRGJ2 large TRGV3 TGTGCCACCTGGGACAGGCCCCCTAAGCGATTTAAGAAACTCTTT CATWDRPPKRFKKLF
TRGJP2 large TRGV9 TGTGCCTTGTGGGAGGTGCAAGGGGGTAGTGATTGGATCAAGACGTTT CALWEVQGGSDWIKTF
TRGJP1 medium-sized TRGV8 TGTGCCACCTGGGATATTACCACTGGTTGGTTCAAGATATTT CATWDITTGWFKIF
TRGJ1/TRGJ2 large TRGV9 TGTGCCTTGTGGGAGTATTATAAGAAACTCTTT CALWEYYKKLF
TRGJP large TRGV9 TGTGCCTTGTGGGAGGTCGAGTTGGGCAAAAAAATCAAGGTATTT CALWEVELGKKIKVF
TRGJP2 large TRGV8 TGTGCCACCTGGGATAAGGTAACGAGTAGTGATTGGATCAAGACGTTT CATWDKVTSSDWIKTF
TRGJP2 large TRGV9 TGTGCCTTGTGGGAGGTTGGATGGATCAAGACGTTT CALWEVGWIKTF
TRGJP large TRGV9 TGTGCCTTGTGGGAGTTAAAAGAGTTGGGCAAAAAAATCAAGGTATTT CALWELKELGKKIKVF
TRGJP1 medium-sized TRGV2 TGTGCCACCTGGGACAGGCAGGATACCACTGGTTGGTTCAAGATATTT CATWDRQDTTGWFKIF
TRGJ1/TRGJ2 . TRGV2 TGTGCCACCTGGGACCCTCGAAGGAGGTATTATAAGAAACTCTTT CATWDPRRRYYKKLF
TRGJP1 large TRGV8 TGTGCCACCTGGGGTACCACTGGTTGGTTCAAGATATTT CATWGTTGWFKIF
TRGJ1/TRGJ2 large TRGV9 TGTGCCTTGTGGGAGGTCCCTTATTATTATAAGAAACTCTTT CALWEVPYYYKKLF
TRGJ1/TRGJ2 large TRGV9 TGTGCCTTGTGGGAGGTGTGGGGTTATTATAAGAAACTCTTT CALWEVWGYYKKLF
TRGJ1/TRGJ2 large TRGV8 TGTGCCACCTGGGATAGGCGTCGGAAGAAACTCTTT CATWDRRRKKLF
TRGJ1/TRGJ2 . TRGV4 TGTGCCACCTGGGAGGTTTATAAGAAACTCTTT CATWEVYKKLF
TRGJ1/TRGJ2 medium-sized TRGV4 TGTGCCACCTGGGATGGGCCGAGTTATTATAAGAAACTCTTT CATWDGPSYYKKLF
TRGJP hyperexpanded TRGV9 TGTGCCTTGTGGGAGGTGAGAGAGTTGGGCAAAAAAATCAAGGTATTT CALWEVRELGKKIKVF
TRGJP large TRGV9 TGTGCCTTGTGGGAGGCCCAGCAAGAGTTGGGCAAAAAAATCAAGGTATTT CALWEAQQELGKKIKVF
TRGJ1/TRGJ2 large TRGV2 TGTGCCACCTGGGACGGGCCAGCTTCGTATAAGAAACTCTTT CATWDGPASYKKLF
TRGJ1/TRGJ2 large TRGV4 TGTGCCACCTGGGATGGGCAGGGTTATAAGAAACTCTTT CATWDGQGYKKLF
TRGJ1/TRGJ2 medium-sized TRGV4 TGTGCCACCTGGGAAGTTTATTATAAGAAACTCTTT CATWEVYYKKLF
TRGJ1/TRGJ2 large TRGV3 TGTGCCACCTGGGACAGGCATTATTATAAGAAACTCTTT CATWDRHYYKKLF
TRGJ1/TRGJ2 medium-sized TRGV5 TGTGCCACCTGGGACAGGGGAGGTTATAAGAAACTCTTT CATWDRGGYKKLF
TRGJP large TRGV9 TGTGCCTTGTGGGAGGTGCAACAAGAGTTGGGCAAAAAAATCAAGGTATTT CALWEVQQELGKKIKVF
TRGJ1/TRGJ2 large TRGV9 TGTGCCTTGTGGGAGCCCCGGTGGTATAAGAAACTCTTT CALWEPRWYKKLF
TRGJP large TRGV9 TGTGCCTTGTGGGAGGTAAAAGAGTTGGGCAAAAAAATCAAGGTATTT CALWEVKELGKKIKVF
TRGJ1/TRGJ2 hyperexpanded TRGV9 TGTGCCTTGTGGGAGGTGCGGGGTTATAAGAAACTCTTT CALWEVRGYKKLF
TRGJP2 large TRGV2 TGTGCCACCTGGGACGGGCACGCGAGTAGTGATTGGATCAAGACGTTT CATWDGHASSDWIKTF
TRGJP large TRGV9 TGTGCCTTGTGGGAGGTGCATGTGTTGGGCAAAAAAATCAAGGTATTT CALWEVHVLGKKIKVF
TRGJ1/TRGJ2 large TRGV4 TGTGCCACCTGGGATGGGCCCGGATATTATAAGAAACTCTTT CATWDGPGYYKKLF
TRGJ1/TRGJ2 large TRGV8 TGTGCCACCTGGACCCCTCGGGGTTATTATAAGAAACTCTTT CATWTPRGYYKKLF